This T cell receptor (beta chain) was recorded in a study of T-cell reconstitution after alpha-beta-depleted transplantation in children. The study's findings and limits: Surviving recipient cells, namely T cells and thymic progenitors, were the source of high day-60 TCRbeta diversity in some patients.

Preparation of the TCRbeta library involved a method that used unique molecular identifiers. TCRdb independently ran MiXCR on the PCR reads; one entry per CDR3 protein. The sample has 700,000 or so distinct CDR3 sequences, about an eighth seen once. The table lists this clonotype with a few counts. Its antigen is currently unknown. The CDR3 is made up of 14 amino acids. V lost 5 bases to trimming and J lost 5 bases, with 13 bases between them. Per the germline V gene, CDR1 is SEHNR and CDR2 is FQNEAQ (reference sequence). The sequenced sample was PBMCs, obtained before TCRalphabeta/CD19-depleted stem cell transplant. This sequence was found in a girl aged 2 to 9 with congenital amegakaryocytic thrombocytopenia, due to receive a stem cell transplant. This chain links TRBV7-9 with TRBJ2-1, with D possibly being TRBD2 (5 bases). The CDR3 region is CASSAMDWNNEQFF. The CDR3 nucleotides read TGTGCCAGCAGCGCCATGGACTGGAACAATGAGCAGTTCTTC.